These 19 T cell receptor beta chains were sequenced from one sample in a study of control samples from healthy donors and cancer patients. Generated by immunoSEQ multiplex PCR, the TCRdb table keeps only in-frame clones and is missing some. The sample records some 120,000 clones, around 90% being singletons. The sequenced material came from blood. The receptors were gathered from a man aged 18 to 29 in good health.

This clone has a single count. The genes are TRBV7-9 and TRBJ2-3, with 7 bases that match TRBD1. The ends lost 5 bases at V and 6 bases at J; junction bases unmatched: 14. The CDR3 runs to 16 residues. Germline assignment: CDR1 SEHNR and CDR2 FQNEAQ (reference sequence). CDR3 loop: CASSDTFQGELDTQYF. Written as DNA, the CDR3 is TGTGCCAGCAGCGACACCTTTCAGGGGGAGCTGGATACGCAGTATTTT.

This clone was seen just once. This sequence joins TRBV12-3 or TRBV12-4 and TRBJ2-5, with unresolved D. This CDR3 contains 11 residues. The germline V and J ends were trimmed by 3 bases and 5 bases, with 4 bases remaining between them. The DNA of the CDR3 is TGTGCCAGCAGTTTGAGGGAGACCCAGTACTTC. Translation gives CASSLRETQYF.

The rearrangement joins TRBV11-3 to TRBJ1-3; D possibly corresponds to TRBD1 (5 bases). This CDR3 comprises 17 residues. V was clipped by 0 bases and J by 4 bases, with 16 bases between them. Germline CDR1 is SGHNT and CDR2 is YENEEA. The CDR3, as DNA: TGTGCCAGCAGCTTAGATCCCGGGAGGGGATCAGGAAACACCATATATTTT. Protein product: CASSLDPGRGSGNTIYF.

V is TRBV27 and J is TRBJ2-5, with 8 bases matching TRBD1. The junction had 4 bases not matched to a gene; V was cut back by 0 bases and J by 4 bases. The CDR3 runs to 15 residues. Germline CDR1 and CDR2: MNHEY and SMNVEV (reference sequence). CDR3 nucleotides: TGTGCCAGCAGTTTATCGCTCAGGGGGCGAGAGACCCAGTACTTC. Translation: CASSLSLRGRETQYF.

J is TRBJ1-1 and V is TRBV12-3 or TRBV12-4; D not certain. Trimming left V 10 bases short and J 7 bases short, with 16 bases between. The CDR3 is made up of 12 amino acids. The CDR3 bases are TGTGCCACCGGGGAACAGCTTAATGAAGCTTTCTTT. This codes for CATGEQLNEAFF.

The chain carries TRBV3-1 (or the pseudogene TRBV3-2) and TRBJ2-7; D may be TRBD1 or TRBD2 (6 bases each). Germline assignment: CDR1 LGHDT and CDR2 YNNKEL (reference sequence). V lost 4 bases to trimming and J lost 1 base, with 14 bases between them. The CDR3 has 15 residues. The CDR3 bases are TGTGCCAGCAGCCGCGGGGCAGGGGAGTCCTACGAGCAGTACTTC. Translation gives CASSRGAGESYEQYF.

The chain carries TRBV11-3 and TRBJ1-2; possible D gene TRBD1, 5 bases. The CDR3 has 16 amino acids. V gave up 5 bases and J gave up 0 bases, with 16 bases separating them. Germline CDR1 is SGHNT and CDR2 is YENEEA. The CDR3 DNA reads as TGTGCCAGCAGCACGAACCGGGACGCCTCTAACTATGGCTACACCTTC. Translated, it gives CASSTNRDASNYGYTF.

The CDR3 here is CASSEVDGGELFF. Written as DNA, the CDR3 is TGCGCCAGCAGCGAGGTTGATGGCGGGGAGCTGTTTTTT. The chain employs TRBV5-1 and TRBJ2-2; no reliable D call. Germline lookup yields CDR1 SGHRS and CDR2 YFSETQ. This CDR3 is built from 13 residues. V lost 4 bases and J 7 bases, leaving 11 bases between the germline ends.

The sample holds one count of this clone. The V gene is TRBV9, the J gene TRBJ1-2; D unclear. The CDR3 is made up of 14 amino acids. The V gene lost 0 bases and the J gene lost 0 bases, with 6 bases spanning the gap. CDR1 SGDLS and CDR2 YYNGEE come from the germline V gene. The DNA of the CDR3 is TGTGCCAGCAGCGTAGATCCGGCTAACTATGGCTACACCTTC. Translation: CASSVDPANYGYTF.

The rearrangement joins TRBV7-2 to TRBJ1-5, with D possibly TRBD1 on 6 matching bases. The germline V gene has CDR1 SGHTA and CDR2 FQGNSA. Trimming removed 0 bases at V and 6 bases at J, with 12 bases between. The CDR3 contains 15 residues. This CDR3 is CASSLASGASQPQHF. CDR3 coding DNA: TGTGCCAGCAGCTTAGCGTCAGGGGCCTCTCAGCCCCAGCATTTT.

The chain combines TRBV6-5 with TRBJ1-4; a weak D match, TRBD1 (5 bases). Per the germline V gene, CDR1 is MNHEY and CDR2 is SVGAGI. V lost 6 bases, J lost 6 bases, and 11 bases lay in between. This CDR3 contains 13 residues. The CDR3 nucleotides read TGTGCCAGCAGCCTAGAGGGGTATGAAAAACTGTTTTTT. As protein: CASSLEGYEKLFF.

This chain joins TRBV11-3 and TRBJ2-7; D remains unclear. Germline CDR1 reads SGHNT; CDR2 reads YENEEA. The V gene lost 2 bases and the J gene lost 4 bases, with 9 bases spanning the gap. The CDR3 sequence is 13 residues long. CDR3 DNA: TGTGCCAGCAGCTTAACGGCCAGTTACGAGCAGTACGTC. It yields the protein CASSLTASYEQYV.

The chain uses TRBV2 and TRBJ1-5, with D unresolved. V was clipped by 5 bases and J by 6 bases, with 11 bases between them. Germline loops: CDR1 SNHLY, CDR2 FYNNEI. The CDR3 is 13 residues long. CDR3: CASSQYRSQPQHF. CDR3 nucleotides: TGTGCCAGCAGTCAATATCGGAGTCAGCCCCAGCATTTT.

The CDR3 is CASSPPAVTALAKNIQYF. The CDR3 region has the DNA TGTGCCAGCTCACCACCAGCCGTCACGGCGCTAGCCAAAAACATTCAGTACTTC. This chain connects TRBV18 to TRBJ2-4; D is unclear. In germline, CDR1 is KGHSH, CDR2 LQKENI. V shed 0 bases and J shed 0 bases, with 15 bases lying between them. The CDR3 is 18 residues long.

Turning to this clone: Its ends do not fully match the called genes, so a read error is possible. The chain links TRBV7-7 to TRBJ2-5, with 9 bases fitting TRBD1. From germline, CDR1 is SSHAT and CDR2 FNYEAQ (reference sequence). This CDR3 contains 15 residues. Written as DNA, the CDR3 is TGTGCTAGCAGCTGGACAGGGGACCTCCAAGAGACCCAGTACTTC. It is translated as CASSWTGDLQETQYF.

V and J are TRBV6-4 and TRBJ2-1, with 7 bases fitting TRBD1. The CDR3 spans 11 residues. V was pared by 7 bases and J by 8 bases, with 2 bases of the junction left unmatched. Germline CDR1 MRHNA, CDR2 SNTAGT. The CDR3 region is CASNRGDEQFF. CDR3 nucleotides: TGTGCCAGCAACAGGGGTGATGAGCAGTTCTTC.

V and J are TRBV7-8 and TRBJ2-1, with 7 nucleotides matching TRBD2. Germline V gene data show CDR1 as SGHVS and CDR2 as FQNEAQ. With 1 base clipped from V and 9 bases from J, the junction kept 18 bases outside the gene matches. This CDR3 contains 18 residues. The chain's CDR3 is CASSLVGRGRSPRAEQFF. The CDR3, as DNA: TGTGCCAGCAGCTTAGTCGGGCGGGGGAGGTCCCCACGCGCTGAGCAGTTCTTC.

This clone was picked up one time. This chain joins TRBV6-2 or TRBV6-3 and TRBJ2-1; 15 positions match TRBD2. Germline CDR1 reads MNHEY; CDR2 reads SVGEGT. CDR3 length: 16 residues. The V gene end was trimmed by 2 bases and the J gene end by 7 bases; junction bases not matched to a gene: 3. DNA for the CDR3: TGTGCCAGCAGTTACGGACTAGCGGGAGGGAGTAATGAGCAGTTCTTC. Translating gives CASSYGLAGGSNEQFF.

The J gene is TRBJ1-6, the V gene TRBV5-5; a weak D match, TRBD1 (6 bases). This CDR3 has 14 amino acids. CDR1 and CDR2 (germline): SGHKS, YYEKEE (reference sequence). Trimming removed 3 bases at V and 8 bases at J, with 12 bases between. CDR3 residues: CASSSQGFDSPLHF. For the CDR3, the DNA is TGTGCCAGCAGCTCACAGGGCTTCGATTCACCCCTCCACTTT. Supplemented by reference TRBV5-5 and TRBJ1-6, the full variable domain reads DAGVTQSPTHLIKTRGQQVTLRCSPISGHKSVSWYQQVLGQGPQFIFQYYEKEERGRGNFPDRFSARQFPNYSSELNVNALLLGDSALYLCASSSQGFDSPLHFGNGTRLTVT.